These 25 T cell receptor beta chains originate from one sample sequenced in a study of OX40 agonist ivuxolimab in advanced cancers. Some clones are missing from TCRdb's copy, which holds only in-frame ones; the method was immunoSEQ multiplex PCR. This table holds some 45,000 clones, over 60% found once. The source material was CD4+ or CD8+ T cells sorted from blood, sampled in a trial of the OX40 agonist ivuxolimab. These receptors originate from an adult with an advanced solid tumor such as melanoma, head and neck, liver or kidney cancer.

The V and J genes are TRBV6-1 and TRBJ2-2, with TRBD2 as a possible D gene (6 bases). V shed 6 bases and J shed 7 bases, with 18 bases lying between them. CDR3 length: 15 residues. From germline, CDR1 is MNHNS and CDR2 SASEGT. The CDR3 here is CASSVGVGRSGELFF. The CDR3 bases are TGTGCCAGCAGCGTCGGTGTAGGGAGGAGCGGGGAGCTGTTTTTT.

This clone was seen a single time. The V and J genes are TRBV19 and TRBJ1-1, with 7 bases aligning to TRBD1. Germline-derived CDR1 and CDR2 are LNHDA and SQIVND (reference sequence). This CDR3 is built from 14 residues. V lost 7 bases to trimming and J lost 7 bases; unmatched junction nucleotides: 12. Here the CDR3 DNA reads TGTGCCAGTACGCCAGGGGGTATCATAGATGAAGCTTTCTTT. Protein: CASTPGGIIDEAFF.

The V call is TRBV18, the J call TRBJ2-7; D remains ambiguous. The CDR3 extends over 12 amino acids. Germline CDR1 KGHSH, CDR2 LQKENI. V was trimmed by 3 bases and J by 5 bases, leaving 8 bases between them. CDR3 bases: TGTGCCAGCTCACCCTCAAGGGACGAGCAGTACTTC. Protein sequence: CASSPSRDEQYF. Full variable domain (remainder filled in from reference TRBV18 and TRBJ2-7): NAGVMQNPRHLVRRRGQEARLRCSPMKGHSHVYWYRQLPEEGLKFMVYLQKENIIDESGMPKERFSAEFPKEGPSILRIQQVVRGDSAAYFCASSPSRDEQYFGPGTRLTVT.

This chain links TRBV5-1 with TRBJ2-7; no reliable D call. Trimming cost V 4 bases and J 3 bases, with 11 bases left between them. The CDR3 runs 13 residues. Looked up from germline, CDR1 is SGHRS and CDR2 is YFSETQ. Here the CDR3 reads CASSLETVYEQYF. CDR3 nucleotides: TGCGCCAGCAGCCTGGAGACTGTCTACGAGCAGTACTTC.

The V and J genes are TRBV19 and TRBJ2-5; 11 bases map to TRBD2. V lost 2 bases and J lost 2; bases outside the gene matches: 1. Germline V gene data show CDR1 as LNHDA and CDR2 as SQIVND (reference sequence). The CDR3 runs to 15 residues. Here the CDR3 reads CASSISSGRQETQYF. The CDR3 nucleotides read TGTGCCAGTAGTATATCTAGCGGGAGGCAAGAGACCCAGTACTTC.

The rearrangement joins TRBV19 to TRBJ2-3; 11 positions match TRBD2. This CDR3 is 17 amino acids long. Germline lookup yields CDR1 LNHDA and CDR2 SQIVND (reference sequence). The V segment lost 1 base and the J segment 8 bases; nucleotides outside the gene matches: 11. CDR3 sequence (DNA): TGTGCCAGTAGTATAGCCCTAGCGGGAGGAATCCGTGGTACGCAGTATTTT. This sequence encodes CASSIALAGGIRGTQYF.

The V call is TRBV2, the J call TRBJ2-1; D is unclear. V shed 8 bases and J shed 5 bases, with 16 bases lying between them. The CDR3 contains 14 residues. Germline lookup yields CDR1 SNHLY and CDR2 FYNNEI. The CDR3 DNA sequence: TGTGCCAGCCGGTTGGCAGGTCCGGACAATGAGCAGTTCTTC. Residues: CASRLAGPDNEQFF.

The CDR3 loop is CASSLALRSGRVDTQYF. For the CDR3, the DNA is TGTGCCAGCAGCTTAGCGCTAAGGAGCGGGAGGGTGGATACGCAGTATTTT. The chain has TRBV7-2 and TRBJ2-3, with TRBD2 identical over 10 bases. From germline, CDR1 is SGHTA and CDR2 FQGNSA. The CDR3 is made up of 17 amino acids. V shed 0 bases, J shed 6 bases, and the junction held 9 bases outside the gene matches.

The chain employs TRBV7-6 and TRBJ2-3; 14 positions agree with TRBD2. V gave up 3 bases and J gave up 2 bases; unmatched junction bases: 19. The CDR3 is made up of 22 amino acids. Germline V gene data show CDR1 as SGHVS and CDR2 as FNYEAQ. The CDR3 DNA follows: TGTGCCAGCAGCTTTGAAATACCGGGACTAGCGGGAGAAAAGGGCGACACAGATACGCAGTATTTT. It specifies CASSFEIPGLAGEKGDTDTQYF.

The genes are TRBV2 and TRBJ1-6; TRBD1 matches 7 bases. V was pared by 4 bases and J by 8 bases, with 8 bases of the junction left unmatched. The germline V gene has CDR1 SNHLY and CDR2 FYNNEI. This CDR3 region has 15 residues. The CDR3 here is CASSVYRGGDSPLHF. Here the CDR3 DNA reads TGTGCCAGCAGTGTTTACAGGGGTGGTGATTCACCCCTCCACTTT. Filled out from reference TRBV2 and TRBJ1-6, the complete variable domain reads EPEVTQTPSHQVTQMGQEVILRCVPISNHLYFYWYRQILGQKVEFLVSFYNNEISEKSEIFDDQFSVERPDGSNFTLKIRSTKLEDSAMYFCASSVYRGGDSPLHFGNGTRLTVT.

CDR3: CASSVQGRTEAFF. The CDR3 DNA reads TGTGCCAGCAGCGTTCAGGGACGCACTGAAGCTTTCTTT. This sequence joins TRBV9 and TRBJ1-1, with D possibly TRBD1 on 5 matching bases. This CDR3 spans 13 amino acids. Germline-derived CDR1 and CDR2 are SGDLS and YYNGEE. The ends were cut back, 2 bases at V and 4 bases at J, with 9 bases in the middle.

Here the CDR3 DNA reads TGTGCCAGCAGCCCCTACGAGGGCACTGAAGCTTTCTTT. It encodes CASSPYEGTEAFF. The gene calls are TRBV11-2 and TRBJ1-1, with unresolved D. This CDR3 is 13 amino acids long. Germline lookup yields CDR1 SGHAT and CDR2 FQNNGV. V dropped 5 bases and J dropped 4 bases, with 11 bases sitting between them.

The genes are TRBV13 and TRBJ2-2; tentatively, D is TRBD2 (6 bases). Looked up from germline, CDR1 is PRHDT and CDR2 is FYEKMQ (reference sequence). Trimming removed 6 bases from V and 2 bases from J, with 10 bases in between. The CDR3 totals 14 residues. CDR3 amino acids: CASSPGLNTGELFF. CDR3 coding DNA: TGTGCCAGCAGTCCGGGACTCAACACCGGGGAGCTGTTTTTT. The full variable domain, in which reference TRBV13 and TRBJ2-2 provide the parts outside the CDR3, is AAGVIQSPRHLIKEKRETATLKCYPIPRHDTVYWYQQGPGQDPQFLISFYEKMQSDKGSIPDRFSAQQFSDYHSELNMSSLELGDSALYFCASSPGLNTGELFFGEGSRLTVL.

The chain has TRBV6-6 and TRBJ1-1; 7 positions agree with TRBD1. In germline, CDR1 is MNHNY, CDR2 SVGAGI (reference sequence). The CDR3 has 13 amino acids. J lost 2 bases, V lost 7 bases, and 4 bases had no gene match. CDR3 DNA sequence: TGTGCCAGCAACAGGGGACTTAACACTGAAGCTTTCTTT. It encodes CASNRGLNTEAFF.

The genes are TRBV16 and TRBJ1-3, with 7 bases matching TRBD1. The V gene's germline CDR1 is KGHSY and CDR2 FQNENV. The junction had 8 bases not matched to a gene; V was cut back by 0 bases and J by 0 bases. The CDR3 sequence is 18 residues long. The chain's CDR3 is CASSQSGPGQPSGNTIYF. In DNA form, the CDR3 reads TGTGCCAGCAGCCAATCGGGACCGGGACAGCCCTCTGGAAACACCATATATTTT. Full variable domain (rest looked up from reference TRBV16 and TRBJ1-3): GEEVAQTPKHLVRGEGQKAKLYCAPIKGHSYVFWYQQVLKNEFKFLISFQNENVFDETGMPKERFSAKCLPNSPCSLEIQATKLEDSAVYFCASSQSGPGQPSGNTIYFGEGSWLTVV.

CDR3 region: CASSGNGGWNTEAFF. The CDR3 DNA is TGTGCCAGCAGCGGTAACGGGGGGTGGAACACTGAAGCTTTCTTT. This rearrangement joins TRBV5-4 to TRBJ1-1, with a weak D call TRBD1 (5 bases). Trimming shortened V by 4 bases and J by 1 base, and 14 bases separated the two germline ends. Germline CDR1 is SGHNT and CDR2 is YYREEE (reference sequence). CDR3 length: 15 amino acids.

The J gene is TRBJ2-7, the V gene TRBV13; 7 nucleotides agree with TRBD1. The CDR3 is 14 residues long. CDR1 and CDR2 (germline): PRHDT, FYEKMQ (reference sequence). Germline trimming cut 5 bases from V and 4 bases from J; bases unmatched to any gene: 8. The CDR3 sequence: CASSPGGVLYEQYF. The CDR3 DNA reads TGTGCCAGCAGCCCAGGGGGAGTATTGTACGAGCAGTACTTC.

This clone was found a few times. The sample contains more than one DNA sequence encoding this CDR3. V is TRBV10-2 and J is TRBJ1-5; TRBD1 might be the D (5 bases). Germline V lookup: CDR1 WSHSY, CDR2 SAAADI. Trimming removed 2 bases from V and 7 bases from J, with 9 bases in between. The CDR3 covers 13 residues. CDR3 DNA: TGCGCCAGCAGTGAGGGGGCTAGGCAGCCCCAGCATTTT. Translation gives CASSEGARQPQHF.

This clone was seen once. The CDR3 reads CASSLLDRGRKPYGYTF. CDR3 sequence (DNA): TGTGCCAGCTCACTTTTGGACAGGGGGCGCAAGCCCTATGGCTACACCTTC. The V gene is TRBV18, the J gene TRBJ1-2; TRBD1 matches at 11 bases. The CDR3 totals 17 residues. CDR1 and CDR2 (germline): KGHSH, LQKENI. The V gene end was trimmed by 4 bases and the J gene end by 4 bases; junction bases not matched to a gene: 11.

The CDR3 nucleotides read TGTGCCAGCTCATCTCAGACTAGCCCAAAGAACAATGAGCAGTTCTTC. Translation gives CASSSQTSPKNNEQFF. The chain uses TRBV18 and TRBJ2-1, with 7 bases aligning to TRBD2. V lost 5 bases and J lost 5; bases outside the gene matches: 12. This CDR3 comprises 16 residues. Looked up from germline, CDR1 is KGHSH and CDR2 is LQKENI.

V gene TRBV19 combines with J gene TRBJ2-5; D not certain. V lost 7 bases to trimming and J lost 5 bases, with 8 bases between them. The germline CDR1 and CDR2 sequences are LNHDA and SQIVND (reference sequence). This CDR3 is built from 11 residues. This CDR3 reads CASTTGETQYF. As DNA, the CDR3 is TGTGCCAGTACCACGGGTGAGACCCAGTACTTC.

The V and J genes are TRBV5-5 and TRBJ2-5, with D uncertain. Per germline, CDR1 SGHKS and CDR2 YYEKEE (reference sequence). The CDR3 consists of 16 residues. V was cut by 2 bases and J by 5 bases, with 19 bases left in between. CDR3 sequence reads: CASSFAWEPVRETQYF. The CDR3 DNA reads TGTGCCAGCAGCTTCGCGTGGGAACCTGTCCGGGAGACCCAGTACTTC.

The J gene is TRBJ1-2, the V gene TRBV19, with 7 bases matching TRBD1. The CDR3 loop spans 14 amino acids. Germline CDR1 reads LNHDA; CDR2 reads SQIVND (reference sequence). V was pared by 3 bases and J by 4 bases, with 5 bases of the junction left unmatched. CDR3 in DNA: TGTGCCAGTAGTATTTCTTCAGGGGGCTATGGCTACACCTTC. This gives the protein CASSISSGGYGYTF.

This clone was counted between two and nine times. The chain links TRBV4-1 to TRBJ2-4, with a tentative D call TRBD1 (5 bases). There are 13 residues in the CDR3. From germline, CDR1 is MGHRA and CDR2 YSYEKL. V shed 0 bases and J shed 5 bases, with 5 bases lying between them. The CDR3 region is CASSQDRENIQYF. The DNA of the CDR3 is TGCGCCAGCAGCCAAGACAGGGAAAACATTCAGTACTTC.

The V gene is TRBV4-1, the J gene TRBJ1-2; 10 bases match TRBD1. V gave up 3 bases and J gave up 8 bases; unmatched junction bases: 6. Per germline, CDR1 MGHRA and CDR2 YSYEKL. The CDR3 loop spans 14 amino acids. The CDR3 protein is CASSHDRGLWGYTF. CDR3 DNA sequence: TGCGCCAGCAGCCACGACAGGGGGCTGTGGGGCTACACCTTC.